A selection of T cell receptor beta chains follows, all from one sample in a study of cytotoxic CD8 clonotypes in ibrutinib-treated CLL. The repertoire was sequenced with immunoSEQ multiplex PCR; TCRdb's copy has only in-frame clones and lacks some. There are roughly 110,000 clones in the sample; approximately 58% occur only once, and 35% to 40% lies in the top ten. The sample consisted of PBMCs, taken after 24 months of ibrutinib treatment. These TCRs come from a human donor with chronic lymphocytic leukemia. The CDR3 runs from the conserved cysteine through the conserved F or W. Fields, in order: D gene, clone size, J gene, V gene, CDR3 DNA, CDR3 protein. A D gene is named only where the DNA matches it firmly. Only some rows state a clone size, as once, few, many or a class for expanded clones.

D: .
size: .
J: TRBJ2-7
V: TRBV23-1
DNA: TGCGCCAGCACAAGGACCAGGGTTGGGGAGCAGTACTTC
CDR3: CASTRTRVGEQYF

D: .
size: .
J: TRBJ2-3
V: TRBV11-3
DNA: TGTGCCAGCAGCTTAGAATTCAGTAAGGCAGATACGCAGTATTTT
CDR3: CASSLEFSKADTQYF

D: TRBD2
size: .
J: TRBJ2-7
V: TRBV5-1
DNA: TGCGCCAGCAGCTCGGGACTAGCGGGGGGCTCCTACGAGCAGTACTTC
CDR3: CASSSGLAGGSYEQYF

D: TRBD2
size: .
J: TRBJ2-1
V: TRBV10-3
DNA: TGTGCCATCAGGGGACTAGCGGGGGGCCTTTACAATGAGCAGTTCTTC
CDR3: CAIRGLAGGLYNEQFF

D: TRBD1
size: .
J: TRBJ1-5
V: TRBV11-2
DNA: TGTGCCAGCAGCTTAACGGTAACAGGGGACAATCAGCCCCAGCATTTT
CDR3: CASSLTVTGDNQPQHF

D: .
size: .
J: TRBJ1-1
V: TRBV27
DNA: TGTGCCAGCAGTTTATCCTTACAGAGCCAGGGCACCACTGAAGCTTTCTTT
CDR3: CASSLSLQSQGTTEAFF

D: .
size: .
J: TRBJ1-4
V: TRBV12-5
DNA: TGTGCTACCCGGCCTGGCCCCACGGAAAAACTGTTTTTT
CDR3: CATRPGPTEKLFF

D: .
size: .
J: TRBJ2-3
V: TRBV7-2
DNA: TGTGCCAGCAGCTTCTCTACCGATACGCAGTATTTT
CDR3: CASSFSTDTQYF

D: .
size: .
J: TRBJ2-3
V: TRBV9
DNA: TGTGCCAGCAGCGCCCCGGGTGGGGGGGCTAGGCCAGATACGCAGTATTTT
CDR3: CASSAPGGGARPDTQYF

D: .
size: few
J: TRBJ1-2
V: TRBV30
DNA: TGTGCCTGGAGGCTTGGGGGCGCGGGTACCTTC
CDR3: CAWRLGGAGTF

D: .
size: few
J: TRBJ2-5
V: TRBV7-9
DNA: TGTGCCAGCAGCCATCAGGGAAGCGAGACCCAGTACTTC
CDR3: CASSHQGSETQYF

D: TRBD2
size: .
J: TRBJ2-5
V: TRBV15
DNA: TGTGCCACCAGCAGAAGGGTACTAGCGGGGGGAGAGACCCAGTACTTC
CDR3: CATSRRVLAGGETQYF

D: TRBD1
size: .
J: TRBJ2-5
V: TRBV2
DNA: TGTGCCAGCAGCGCTTGGACAGGGGGAGGGCAAGAGACCCAGTACTTC
CDR3: CASSAWTGGGQETQYF

D: TRBD2
size: .
J: TRBJ2-5
V: TRBV5-1
DNA: TGCGCCAGCAGCTTGGCCGGGAGGGGTGAGACCCAGTACTTC
CDR3: CASSLAGRGETQYF

D: .
size: few
J: TRBJ2-2
V: TRBV29-1
DNA: TGCAGCGTTGACCCGGGTTGGGCCGGGGAGCTGTTTTTT
CDR3: CSVDPGWAGELFF

D: .
size: .
J: TRBJ1-1
V: TRBV29-1
DNA: TGCAGCGGTCAACAGGAGTTTGATATGAACACTGAAGCTTTCTTT
CDR3: CSGQQEFDMNTEAFF

D: .
size: .
J: TRBJ1-2
V: TRBV29-1
DNA: TGCAGCGTTTACGGACGGGGATCCCTCTATGGCTACACCTTC
CDR3: CSVYGRGSLYGYTF

D: .
size: .
J: TRBJ2-3
V: TRBV9
DNA: TGTGCCAGCAGCGTACCTCCTATCGGAGGCCCAGATACGCAGTATTTT
CDR3: CASSVPPIGGPDTQYF

D: .
size: few
J: TRBJ1-1
V: TRBV5-1
DNA: TGCGCCAGCAGCTTGGAGGCAGGGGCGCACACTGAAGCTTTCTTT
CDR3: CASSLEAGAHTEAFF

D: TRBD1
size: .
J: TRBJ1-2
V: TRBV28
DNA: TGTGCCAGCAGAGGACAGGGGATTTCTAACTATGGCTACACCTTC
CDR3: CASRGQGISNYGYTF

D: .
size: few
J: TRBJ1-2
V: TRBV6-5
DNA: TGTGCCAGCAGCCAAAAGGCCCCTTATGGCTACACCTTC
CDR3: CASSQKAPYGYTF

D: .
size: once
J: TRBJ1-1
V: TRBV6-4
DNA: TGTGCCAGCAAGGAGAGGGATACTGAAGCTTTCTTT
CDR3: CASKERDTEAFF

D: .
size: .
J: TRBJ1-4
V: TRBV27
DNA: TGTGCCAGCAGTACGGCGGGAACTGAAAAACTGTTTTTT
CDR3: CASSTAGTEKLFF

D: TRBD1
size: few
J: TRBJ2-1
V: TRBV5-1
DNA: TGCGCCAGCAGCCGGACAGGGGTATCCTACAATGAGCAGTTCTTC
CDR3: CASSRTGVSYNEQFF

D: TRBD1
size: .
J: TRBJ1-2
V: TRBV5-6
DNA: TGTGCCAGCAGCTTGGCCATGGGACAGTCTAACTATGGCTACACCTTC
CDR3: CASSLAMGQSNYGYTF

D: .
size: few
J: TRBJ1-4
V: TRBV20-1
DNA: TGCAGTGCAGAGGAAAGTGAAAAACTGTTTTTT
CDR3: CSAEESEKLFF

D: .
size: .
J: TRBJ1-2
V: TRBV9
DNA: TGTGCCAGCGCCCTGACTAACTATGGCTACACCTTC
CDR3: CASALTNYGYTF

D: .
size: .
J: TRBJ1-6
V: TRBV2
DNA: TGTGCCAGCAGTGGGCAGGGCTCGCCTTCACCCCTCCACTTT
CDR3: CASSGQGSPSPLHF

D: .
size: .
J: TRBJ2-1
V: TRBV30
DNA: TGTGCCTGGAGTGGCGGGGTGCTGGGAGGCAATGAGCAGTTCTTC
CDR3: CAWSGGVLGGNEQFF

D: TRBD2
size: few
J: TRBJ2-5
V: TRBV5-1
DNA: TGCGCCAGCAGCTACACTAGCGCTCGAGAGACCCAGTACTTC
CDR3: CASSYTSARETQYF

D: TRBD2
size: .
J: TRBJ2-7
V: TRBV7-2
DNA: TGTGCCAGCAGCTTGGAGCGGGGGGGAAACTACGAGCAGTACTTC
CDR3: CASSLERGGNYEQYF

D: .
size: .
J: TRBJ1-4
V: TRBV18
DNA: TGTGCCAGCTCACGGGGGCGAGGTGAAAAACTGTTTTTT
CDR3: CASSRGRGEKLFF

D: .
size: few
J: TRBJ2-7
V: TRBV14
DNA: TGTGCCAGCAGCCAAGAGTGGTTTCTGACGGGAGATTACGAGCAGTACTTC
CDR3: CASSQEWFLTGDYEQYF

D: .
size: .
J: TRBJ2-7
V: TRBV21-1
DNA: TGTGCCAGCAGCACCCGGACAGGGGCTACCTACGAGCAGTACTTC
CDR3: CASSTRTGATYEQYF

D: .
size: .
J: TRBJ1-2
V: TRBV9
DNA: TGTGCCAGCAGCGTAGGCTTGACCCCGGGAGGCTATGGCTACACCTTC
CDR3: CASSVGLTPGGYGYTF

D: .
size: .
J: TRBJ2-3
V: TRBV18
DNA: TGTGCCAGCTCATTAAACACAGATACGCAGTATTTT
CDR3: CASSLNTDTQYF

D: TRBD1
size: .
J: TRBJ2-7
V: TRBV5-1
DNA: TGCGCCAGCAGCTCGCCCGTCGGACAGGGGTCCTACGAGCAGTACTTC
CDR3: CASSSPVGQGSYEQYF

D: .
size: .
J: TRBJ2-7
V: TRBV9
DNA: TGTGCCAGCAGCGTATCGGCGGGGACCTCCTACGAGCAGTACTTC
CDR3: CASSVSAGTSYEQYF

D: TRBD2
size: .
J: TRBJ2-2
V: TRBV7-8
DNA: TGTGCCAGCAGCTTAGACCCTAGCGGGAGATACACCGGGGAGCTGTTTTTT
CDR3: CASSLDPSGRYTGELFF

D: TRBD1
size: .
J: TRBJ2-7
V: TRBV7-2
DNA: TGTGCCAGCAGCTTAGGGACAGGGGGCGAGCAGTACTTC
CDR3: CASSLGTGGEQYF

D: .
size: .
J: TRBJ2-4
V: TRBV6-6
DNA: TGTGCCAGCAGTATGCCGGGGTCCAAAAACATTCAGTACTTC
CDR3: CASSMPGSKNIQYF

D: TRBD2
size: .
J: TRBJ2-3
V: TRBV4-2
DNA: TGTGCCAGCAGCCAAAGGACTAGAGGAGATACGCAGTATTTT
CDR3: CASSQRTRGDTQYF

D: .
size: .
J: TRBJ2-5
V: TRBV6-5
DNA: TGTGCCAGCAGTTACTCGAGTTTAGGAGGGGAGACCCAGTACTTC
CDR3: CASSYSSLGGETQYF

D: .
size: few
J: TRBJ1-2
V: TRBV7-9
DNA: TGTGCCAGCAGCTTAACTGGACATGGCTACACCTTC
CDR3: CASSLTGHGYTF

D: .
size: once
J: TRBJ2-7
V: TRBV9
DNA: TGTGCCAGCAGCGTACAAGGGGGTGGCGGCGAGCAGTACTTC
CDR3: CASSVQGGGGEQYF

D: .
size: .
J: TRBJ2-5
V: TRBV15
DNA: TGTGCCACCAGCAGCCTTATCGGGGAAGGGAATAGAGGGACCCAGTACTTC
CDR3: CATSSLIGEGNRGTQYF

D: .
size: .
J: TRBJ1-1
V: TRBV6-1
DNA: TGTGCCAGCAGTGTACAGGGGAACACTGAAGCTTTCTTT
CDR3: CASSVQGNTEAFF

D: .
size: few
J: TRBJ1-6
V: TRBV27
DNA: TGTGCCAGCAGTTCGGGACGGCTAAGTGGGTCCCTCCACTTT
CDR3: CASSSGRLSGSLHF

D: .
size: .
J: TRBJ1-5
V: TRBV12-5
DNA: TGTGCTAGTGGTTTGGTAGAACGTTATAGCAATCAGCCCCAGCATTTT
CDR3: CASGLVERYSNQPQHF

D: TRBD1
size: .
J: TRBJ2-7
V: TRBV20-1
DNA: TGCAGTGCTAGTTCGGGACAGGAGCAGTACTTC
CDR3: CSASSGQEQYF

D: .
size: few
J: TRBJ2-7
V: TRBV28
DNA: TGTGCCAGCCTGGGACAAAATTCCTACGAGCAGTACTTC
CDR3: CASLGQNSYEQYF

D: TRBD1
size: .
J: TRBJ2-1
V: TRBV5-4
DNA: TGTGCCAGCAGCTTGGGGACAGGGGAAGGGTACAATGAGCAGTTCTTC
CDR3: CASSLGTGEGYNEQFF

D: .
size: .
J: TRBJ1-5
V: TRBV12-5
DNA: TGTGCTAGTGGTTTGCCCACCCCGGGGCCCCAGCATTTT
CDR3: CASGLPTPGPQHF

D: TRBD2
size: .
J: TRBJ2-7
V: TRBV5-1
DNA: TGCGCCAGCAGCTTTGAGATAGCGGGCTCCTACGAGCAGTACTTC
CDR3: CASSFEIAGSYEQYF

D: TRBD2
size: .
J: TRBJ2-2
V: TRBV7-2
DNA: TGTGCCAGCAGCTTAGGTAGCGGGGGTCTCGGCGGGGAGCTGTTTTTT
CDR3: CASSLGSGGLGGELFF